The 14 T cell receptor beta chains below all came from one sample that was sequenced in a study of Ad26.COV2.S vaccination and SARS-CoV-2 variants. Treatment noted: around 19 received Ad26.COV2.S at low or high dose, single or two shots; 5 received placebo; per-sample allocation not given. After the first vaccine or placebo injection, samples were drawn on day 63. TCRdb's copy holds only in-frame clones and misses some; the assay was immunoSEQ multiplex PCR. The top ten hold about 2.1% of the sample, which has roughly 320,000 clones, about 85% seen once. The sample in question was peripheral blood, obtained in a trial of Ad26.COV2.S vaccine versus placebo. Receptors originate from a person between 18 and 59 years old who received the Ad26.COV2.S COVID-19 vaccine or a placebo.

In regard to this clone: The same CDR3 is also encoded by other DNA sequences in this sample. The CDR3 spells CASSLTGGTEAFF. CDR3 nucleotides: TGTGCCAGCAGCTTGACAGGGGGGACTGAAGCTTTCTTT. J is TRBJ1-1 and V is TRBV11-2, with 9 bases lining up with TRBD1. V gave up 3 bases and J gave up 5 bases; unmatched junction bases: 1. Germline lookup yields CDR1 SGHAT and CDR2 FQNNGV. This CDR3 is built from 13 residues.

The rearrangement joins TRBV19 to TRBJ2-7; 9 positions agree with TRBD1. Germline V gene data show CDR1 as LNHDA and CDR2 as SQIVND (reference sequence). V shed 6 bases and J 2 bases; nucleotides not matched to a gene: 8. This CDR3 comprises 15 residues. DNA for the CDR3: TGTGCCAGTAGCCCCGGACAGGGGAAAACCTACGAGCAGTACTTC. It specifies CASSPGQGKTYEQYF.

The chain combines TRBV10-3 with TRBJ2-7, with D unclear. V was clipped by 7 bases and J by 4 bases, with 14 bases between them. CDR1 is ENHRY, CDR2 SYGVKD, per germline. The CDR3 loop spans 13 amino acids. The CDR3 protein is CAIMRRKDYEQYF. For the CDR3, the DNA is TGTGCCATCATGAGGCGGAAAGATTACGAGCAGTACTTC.

This chain connects TRBV5-8 to TRBJ1-5; TRBD1 agrees at 10 bases. The CDR3 has 15 residues. V was pared by 3 bases and J by 6 bases, with 6 bases of the junction left unmatched. Germline V gene sequence: CDR1 SGHTS, CDR2 YDEGEE. CDR3: CASSWTGGQGQPQHF. DNA for the CDR3: TGTGCCAGCAGCTGGACAGGGGGTCAAGGTCAGCCCCAGCATTTT.

This clone was seen a single time. V and J are TRBV10-3 and TRBJ1-2; tentatively, D is TRBD1 (5 bases). Germline loops: CDR1 ENHRY, CDR2 SYGVKD. This CDR3 is built from 15 residues. Trimming took 2 bases from V and 8 from J, leaving 18 bases between them. CDR3 in amino acids: CAISESEDTLRGYTF. CDR3 nucleotides: TGTGCCATCAGTGAGAGTGAGGACACCCTACGAGGCTACACCTTC.

This clone was found a few times. The chain couples TRBV28 to TRBJ1-4, with a weak D call TRBD1 (5 bases). This CDR3 region has 12 residues. Trimming took 8 bases from V and 3 from J, leaving 7 bases between them. The germline V gene has CDR1 MDHEN and CDR2 SYDVKM. The CDR3 bases are TGTGCCAGCCAGGGTCCTAATGAAAAACTGTTTTTT. Translated, it gives CASQGPNEKLFF.

This clone showed up just a few times. This chain uses TRBV2 with TRBJ1-1; D remains ambiguous. The CDR3 is made up of 13 amino acids. Trimming removed 3 bases from V and 3 bases from J, with 8 bases in between. Germline CDR1 is SNHLY and CDR2 is FYNNEI. The CDR3 loop reads CASSDRQYTEAFF. As DNA, the CDR3 is TGTGCCAGCAGTGATCGGCAGTACACTGAAGCTTTCTTT.

The gene calls are TRBV9 and TRBJ1-2; D is perhaps TRBD1 (5 bases). The V and J ends lost 2 bases and 5 bases respectively, with 13 bases between them. There are 14 residues in the CDR3. Germline CDR1 reads SGDLS; CDR2 reads YYNGEE. Here the CDR3 reads CASSVGTEKYGYTF. As DNA, the CDR3 is TGTGCCAGCAGCGTGGGGACGGAAAAGTATGGCTACACCTTC.

The rearrangement uses TRBV7-3 and TRBJ2-5, with TRBD1 matching over 7 bases. Looked up from germline, CDR1 is SGHTA and CDR2 is FQGTGA. J was trimmed by 6 bases and V by 11 bases; bases with no gene match: 12. This CDR3 spans 13 amino acids. CDR3: CASAGGRGKTQYF. CDR3 sequence (DNA): TGTGCCTCAGCTGGCGGCAGGGGGAAGACCCAGTACTTC.

This clone was counted a single time. V and J are TRBV28 and TRBJ2-3; 8 bases align to TRBD2. After removal of 7 bases from V and 5 bases from J, the junction contained 8 bases not matched to a gene. CDR3 length equals 14 residues. Germline CDR1 and CDR2: MDHEN and SYDVKM. CDR3 sequence: CASIIGGAKDTQYF. DNA of the CDR3: TGTGCCAGCATCATCGGGGGGGCCAAAGATACGCAGTATTTT.

J is TRBJ2-4 and V is TRBV11-3, with 7 bases that match TRBD1. There are 16 residues in the CDR3. V was clipped by 4 bases and J by 7 bases; unmatched bases: 13. Looked up from germline, CDR1 is SGHNT and CDR2 is YENEEA. The CDR3 region has the DNA TGTGCCAGCAGCTCACCTTATGACAGGGCGTTGAACATTCAGTACTTC. Its translation is CASSSPYDRALNIQYF. Full variable domain (rest looked up from reference TRBV11-3 and TRBJ2-4): EAGVVQSPRYKIIEKKQPVAFWCNPISGHNTLYWYLQNLGQGPELLIRYENEEAVDDSQLPKDRFSAERLKGVDSTLKIQPAELGDSAVYLCASSSPYDRALNIQYFGAGTRLSVL.

This clone was seen a few times. The V call is TRBV27, the J call TRBJ1-2, with a weak D call TRBD1 (5 bases). Germline assignment: CDR1 MNHEY and CDR2 SMNVEV (reference sequence). Trimming left V 5 bases short and J 5 bases short, with 18 bases between. The CDR3 has 15 residues. The CDR3 DNA is TGTGCCAGCAGTGCCAACCCGGGACCAAGTTATGGCTACACCTTC. This codes for CASSANPGPSYGYTF.

The chain combines TRBV2 with TRBJ1-5, with 9 bases lining up with TRBD1. This CDR3 is 15 amino acids long. Germline V CDR1 and CDR2: SNHLY, FYNNEI. The V and J ends lost 7 bases and 5 bases, in that order; junction bases with no gene match: 9. CDR3 in amino acids: CASTGRGQGYQPQHF. DNA for the CDR3: TGTGCCAGCACGGGCCGGGGACAGGGATATCAGCCCCAGCATTTT.

This rearrangement joins TRBV7-3 to TRBJ1-1; 8 bases match TRBD1. The J segment lost 3 bases and the V segment lost 5 bases, leaving 5 bases of the junction unmatched. Germline V CDR1 and CDR2: SGHTA, FQGTGA. The CDR3 has 14 amino acids. DNA of the CDR3: TGTGCCAGCAGCATCCGGGGACAGGACACTGAAGCTTTCTTT. This codes for CASSIRGQDTEAFF.